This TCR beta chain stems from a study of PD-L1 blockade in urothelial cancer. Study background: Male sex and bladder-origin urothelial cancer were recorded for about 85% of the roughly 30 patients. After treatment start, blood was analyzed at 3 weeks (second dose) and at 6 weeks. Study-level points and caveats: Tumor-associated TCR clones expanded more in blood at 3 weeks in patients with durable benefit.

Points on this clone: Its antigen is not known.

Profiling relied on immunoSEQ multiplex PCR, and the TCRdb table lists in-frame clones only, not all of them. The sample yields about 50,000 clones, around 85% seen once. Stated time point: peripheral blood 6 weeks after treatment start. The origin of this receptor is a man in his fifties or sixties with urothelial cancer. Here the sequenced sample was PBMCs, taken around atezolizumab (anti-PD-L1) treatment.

CDR3 region: CAIRRTSGGNEQFF. The CDR3, as DNA: TGTGCCATCAGACGGACTAGCGGGGGCAATGAGCAGTTCTTC. The J gene is TRBJ2-1, the V gene TRBV10-3; TRBD2 matches at 13 bases. Germline loops: CDR1 ENHRY, CDR2 SYGVKD. After removal of 6 bases from V and 6 bases from J, the junction contained 2 bases not matched to a gene. The CDR3 contains 14 residues.